The clone carrying this T cell receptor (beta chain) occurred a few times. The antigen is unknown. This entry is derived from a study of regulatory and conventional T cells in RAG deficiency. Assay used: immunoSEQ multiplex PCR; TCRdb lists only in-frame clones, some missing. Of 9,400 or so clones listed, roughly 90% are singletons. Study-wide results and limits: Control T-cell subsets had markedly higher Shannon entropy and lower Simpson indices than RAG-deficient patients.

Regulatory T cells were sorted from blood as CD4+ CD25-high CD127-low cells. There are 12 residues in the CDR3. V lost 3 bases, J lost 9 bases, and 9 bases lay in between. CDR1 and CDR2 (germline): SGHTA, FQGTGA. Another study also made use of these data, one on regulatory T cells. Per that study: The PCR used 52 TRBV and 13 TRBJ primers.

Specimen: Tregs sorted from blood. This receptor was identified in a human donor in good health. The V and J genes are TRBV7-3 and TRBJ2-1; the D call may be TRBD1 or TRBD2 (6 bases each). The chain's CDR3 is CASSFRGGEQFF. CDR3 DNA: TGTGCCAGCAGCTTCAGGGGAGGTGAGCAGTTCTTC.